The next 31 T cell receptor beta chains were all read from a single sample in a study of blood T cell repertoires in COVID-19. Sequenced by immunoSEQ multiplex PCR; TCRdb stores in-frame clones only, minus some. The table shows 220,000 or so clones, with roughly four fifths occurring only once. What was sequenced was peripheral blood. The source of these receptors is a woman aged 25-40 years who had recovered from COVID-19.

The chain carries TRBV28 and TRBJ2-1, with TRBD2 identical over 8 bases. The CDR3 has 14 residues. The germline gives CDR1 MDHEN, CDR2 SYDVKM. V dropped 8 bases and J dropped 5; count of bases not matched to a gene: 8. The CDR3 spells CASPPSGSNNEQFF. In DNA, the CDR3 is TGTGCCAGCCCGCCCAGCGGGAGCAACAATGAGCAGTTCTTC.

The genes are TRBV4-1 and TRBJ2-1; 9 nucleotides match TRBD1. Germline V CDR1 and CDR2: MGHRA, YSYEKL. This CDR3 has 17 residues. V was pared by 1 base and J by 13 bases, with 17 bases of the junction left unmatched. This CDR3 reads CASSQAIRDRAMGRQFF. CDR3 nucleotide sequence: TGCGCCAGCAGCCAAGCGATTAGGGACAGGGCAATGGGCAGACAGTTCTTC.

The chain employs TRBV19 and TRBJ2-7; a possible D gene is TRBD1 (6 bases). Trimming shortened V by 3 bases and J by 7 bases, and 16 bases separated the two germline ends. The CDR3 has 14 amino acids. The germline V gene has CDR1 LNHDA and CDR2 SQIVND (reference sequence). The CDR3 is CASSITPRRGEQYF. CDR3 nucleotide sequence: TGTGCCAGTAGTATTACGCCCCGTAGGGGGGAGCAGTACTTC. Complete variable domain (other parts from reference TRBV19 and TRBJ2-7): DGGITQSPKYLFRKEGQNVTLSCEQNLNHDAMYWYRQDPGQGLRLIYYSQIVNDFQKGDIAEGYSVSREKKESFPLTVTSAQKNPTAFYLCASSITPRRGEQYFGPGTRLTVT.

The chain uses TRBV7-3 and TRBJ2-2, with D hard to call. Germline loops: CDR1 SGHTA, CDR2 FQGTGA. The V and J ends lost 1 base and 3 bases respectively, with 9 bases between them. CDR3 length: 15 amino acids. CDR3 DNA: TGTGCCAGCAGCTTAAGCCGTCGAGACACCGGGGAGCTGTTTTTT. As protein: CASSLSRRDTGELFF.

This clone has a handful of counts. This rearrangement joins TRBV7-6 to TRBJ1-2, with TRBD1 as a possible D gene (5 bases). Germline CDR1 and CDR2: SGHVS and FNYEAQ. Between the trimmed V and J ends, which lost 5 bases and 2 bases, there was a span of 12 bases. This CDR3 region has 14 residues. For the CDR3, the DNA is TGTGCCAGCAGCAGACAGACCCTGAACTATGGCTACACCTTC. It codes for CASSRQTLNYGYTF.

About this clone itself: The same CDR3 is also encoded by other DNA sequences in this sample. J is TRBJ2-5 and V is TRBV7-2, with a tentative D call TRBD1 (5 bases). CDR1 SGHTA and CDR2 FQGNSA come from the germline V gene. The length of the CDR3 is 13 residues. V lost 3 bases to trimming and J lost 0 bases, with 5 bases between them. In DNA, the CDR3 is TGTGCCAGCAGCTTGGACAACCAAGAGACCCAGTACTTC. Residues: CASSLDNQETQYF. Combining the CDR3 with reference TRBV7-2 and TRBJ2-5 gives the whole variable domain GAGVSQSPSNKVTEKGKDVELRCDPISGHTALYWYRQSLGQGLEFLIYFQGNSAPDKSGLPSDRFSAERTGGSVSTLTIQRTQQEDSAVYLCASSLDNQETQYFGPGTRLLVL.

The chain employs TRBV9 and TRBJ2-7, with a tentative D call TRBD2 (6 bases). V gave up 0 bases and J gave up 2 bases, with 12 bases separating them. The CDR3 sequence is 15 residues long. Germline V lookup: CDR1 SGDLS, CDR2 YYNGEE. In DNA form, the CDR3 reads TGTGCCAGCAGCGTAGGTTGGGGGGTTACCTACGAGCAGTACTTC. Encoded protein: CASSVGWGVTYEQYF. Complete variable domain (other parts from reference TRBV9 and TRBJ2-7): DSGVTQTPKHLITATGQRVTLRCSPRSGDLSVYWYQQSLDQGLQFLIQYYNGEERAKGNILERFSAQQFPDLHSELNLSSLELGDSALYFCASSVGWGVTYEQYFGPGTRLTVT.

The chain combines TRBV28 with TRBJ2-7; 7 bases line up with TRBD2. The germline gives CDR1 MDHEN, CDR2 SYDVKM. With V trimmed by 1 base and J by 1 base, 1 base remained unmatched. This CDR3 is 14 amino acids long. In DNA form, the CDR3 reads TGTGCCAGCAGTTTATCACTAGCGTCCTACGAGCAGTACTTC. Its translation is CASSLSLASYEQYF.

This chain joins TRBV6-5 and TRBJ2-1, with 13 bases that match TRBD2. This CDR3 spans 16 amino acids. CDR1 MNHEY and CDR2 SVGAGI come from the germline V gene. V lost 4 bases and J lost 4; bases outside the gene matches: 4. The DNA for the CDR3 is TGTGCCAGCAGTTCCTCGGGACTAGCGGGGTACAATGAGCAGTTCTTC. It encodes CASSSSGLAGYNEQFF.

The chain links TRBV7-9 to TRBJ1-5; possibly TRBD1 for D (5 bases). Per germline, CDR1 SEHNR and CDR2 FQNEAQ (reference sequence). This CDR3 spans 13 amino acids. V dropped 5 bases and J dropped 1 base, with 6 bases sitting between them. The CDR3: CASSRQSNQPQHF. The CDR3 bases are TGTGCCAGCAGCCGACAGAGCAATCAGCCCCAGCATTTT.

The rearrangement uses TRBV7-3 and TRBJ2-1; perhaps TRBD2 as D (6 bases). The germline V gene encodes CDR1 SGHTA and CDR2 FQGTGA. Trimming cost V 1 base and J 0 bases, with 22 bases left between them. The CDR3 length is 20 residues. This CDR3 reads CASSLMVGSGTGDSYNEQFF. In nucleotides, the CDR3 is TGTGCCAGCAGCTTAATGGTCGGGAGCGGTACTGGGGACTCCTACAATGAGCAGTTCTTC.

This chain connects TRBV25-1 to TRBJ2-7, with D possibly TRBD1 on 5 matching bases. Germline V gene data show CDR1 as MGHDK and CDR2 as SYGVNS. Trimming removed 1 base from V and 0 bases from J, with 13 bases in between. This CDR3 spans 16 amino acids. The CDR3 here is CASSEWGYGASYEQYF. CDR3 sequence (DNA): TGTGCCAGCAGTGAATGGGGCTATGGGGCCTCCTACGAGCAGTACTTC.

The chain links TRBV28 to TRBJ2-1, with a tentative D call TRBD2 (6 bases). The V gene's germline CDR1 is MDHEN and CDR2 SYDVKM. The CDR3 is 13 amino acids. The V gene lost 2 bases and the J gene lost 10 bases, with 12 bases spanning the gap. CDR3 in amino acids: CASSLLWGREQFF. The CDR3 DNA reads TGTGCCAGCAGTTTACTTTGGGGGAGGGAGCAGTTCTTC. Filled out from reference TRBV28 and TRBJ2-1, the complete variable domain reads DVKVTQSSRYLVKRTGEKVFLECVQDMDHENMFWYRQDPGLGLRLIYFSYDVKMKEKGDIPEGYSVSREKKERFSLILESASTNQTSMYLCASSLLWGREQFFGPGTRLTVL.

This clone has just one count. The CDR3 nucleotides are TGTGCTAGTGGTTTAACAGTAGACTACGAGCAGTACTTC. It translates to CASGLTVDYEQYF. The chain combines TRBV12-5 with TRBJ2-7; no definite D call. Trimming pared 3 bases from V and 3 bases from J, leaving 9 bases between. CDR3 length equals 13 residues. Germline CDR1 is LGHNT and CDR2 is FRNRAP. The complete variable domain, with remaining parts taken from reference TRBV12-5 and TRBJ2-7, reads DARVTQTPRHKVTEMGQEVTMRCQPILGHNTVFWYRQTMMQGLELLAYFRNRAPLDDSGMPKDRFSAEMPDATLATLKIQPSEPRDSAVYFCASGLTVDYEQYFGPGTRLTVT.

CDR3 sequence (DNA): TGTGCCAGCAGTGTGGGGCGGCAGAAAGGTGGAGGCAATCAGCCCCAGCATTTT. Translation gives CASSVGRQKGGGNQPQHF. The chain carries TRBV27 and TRBJ1-5; tentative D call: TRBD1 (5 bases). The V end was cut by 5 bases, the J end by 2 bases, with 22 bases between. The CDR3 consists of 18 residues. Germline V gene sequence: CDR1 MNHEY, CDR2 SMNVEV (reference sequence).

DNA of the CDR3: TGTGCCAGCAGTTATGGGACTAGCGGGAGATTGGAGACCCAGTACTTC. Translated: CASSYGTSGRLETQYF. The V call is TRBV6-5, the J call TRBJ2-5; 14 nucleotides agree with TRBD2. The junction had 5 bases not matched to a gene; V was cut back by 3 bases and J by 5 bases. The CDR3 contains 16 residues. Germline CDR1 reads MNHEY; CDR2 reads SVGAGI.

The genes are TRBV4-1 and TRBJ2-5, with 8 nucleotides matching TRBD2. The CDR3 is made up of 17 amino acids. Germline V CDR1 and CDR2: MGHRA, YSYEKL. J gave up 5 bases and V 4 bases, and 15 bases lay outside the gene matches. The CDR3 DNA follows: TGCGCCAGCAGCCTCTATAGCCCCGGGACTAGTGGCGAGACCCAGTACTTC. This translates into CASSLYSPGTSGETQYF.

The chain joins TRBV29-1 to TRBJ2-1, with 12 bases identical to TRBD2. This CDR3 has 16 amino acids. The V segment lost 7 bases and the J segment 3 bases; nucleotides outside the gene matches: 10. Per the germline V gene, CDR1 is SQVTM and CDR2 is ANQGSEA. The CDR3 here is CSGQRTSGEGYNEQFF. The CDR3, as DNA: TGCAGCGGCCAGAGGACTAGCGGGGAAGGCTACAATGAGCAGTTCTTC.

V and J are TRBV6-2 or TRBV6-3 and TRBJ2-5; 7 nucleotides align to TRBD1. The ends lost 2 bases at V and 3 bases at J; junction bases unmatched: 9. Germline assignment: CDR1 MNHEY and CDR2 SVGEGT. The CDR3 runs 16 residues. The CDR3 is CASSYQQGESEETQYF. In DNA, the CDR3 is TGTGCCAGCAGTTACCAGCAGGGGGAATCGGAAGAGACCCAGTACTTC.

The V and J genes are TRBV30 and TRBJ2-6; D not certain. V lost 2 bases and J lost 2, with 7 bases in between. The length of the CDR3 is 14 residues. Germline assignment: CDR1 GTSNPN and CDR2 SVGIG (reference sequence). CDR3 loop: CAWSSRTGANVLTF. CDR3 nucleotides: TGTGCCTGGAGTTCGAGGACTGGGGCCAACGTCCTGACTTTC. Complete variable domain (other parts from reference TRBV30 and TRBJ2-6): SQTIHQWPATLVQPVGSPLSLECTVEGTSNPNLYWYRQAAGRGLQLLFYSVGIGQISSEVPQNLSASRPQDRQFILSSKKLLLSDSGFYLCAWSSRTGANVLTFGAGSRLTVL.

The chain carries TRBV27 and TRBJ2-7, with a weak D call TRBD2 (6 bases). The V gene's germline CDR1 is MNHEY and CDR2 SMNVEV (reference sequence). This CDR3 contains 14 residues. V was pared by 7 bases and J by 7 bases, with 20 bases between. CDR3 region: CASTPERASGEQYF. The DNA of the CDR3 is TGTGCCAGCACCCCCGAGCGGGCGTCCGGAGAGCAGTACTTC.

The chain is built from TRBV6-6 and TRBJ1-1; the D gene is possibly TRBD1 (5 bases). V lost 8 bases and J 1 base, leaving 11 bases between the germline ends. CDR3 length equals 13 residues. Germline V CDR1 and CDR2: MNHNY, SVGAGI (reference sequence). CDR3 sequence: CASVGGGNTEAFF. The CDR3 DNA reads TGTGCCAGCGTTGGGGGGGGGAACACTGAAGCTTTCTTT.

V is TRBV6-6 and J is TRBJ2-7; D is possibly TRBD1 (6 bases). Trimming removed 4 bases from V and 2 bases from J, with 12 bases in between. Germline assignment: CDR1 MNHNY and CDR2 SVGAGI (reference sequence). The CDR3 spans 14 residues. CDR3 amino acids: CASSSGAITYEQYF. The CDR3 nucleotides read TGTGCCAGCAGTTCAGGGGCTATCACCTACGAGCAGTACTTC.

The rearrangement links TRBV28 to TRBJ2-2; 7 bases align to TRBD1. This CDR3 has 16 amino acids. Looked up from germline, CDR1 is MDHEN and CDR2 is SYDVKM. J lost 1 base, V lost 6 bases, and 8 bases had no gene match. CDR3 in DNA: TGTGCCAGCAGCAGGACCGGGACAGTGAACACCGGGGAGCTGTTTTTT. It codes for CASSRTGTVNTGELFF.

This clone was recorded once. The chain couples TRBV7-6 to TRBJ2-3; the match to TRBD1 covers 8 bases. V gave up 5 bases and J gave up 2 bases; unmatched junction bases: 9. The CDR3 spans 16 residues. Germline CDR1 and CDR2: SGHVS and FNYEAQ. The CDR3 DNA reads TGTGCCAGCAGCACTGGGACAGGTGGGGTCACAGATACGCAGTATTTT. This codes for CASSTGTGGVTDTQYF.

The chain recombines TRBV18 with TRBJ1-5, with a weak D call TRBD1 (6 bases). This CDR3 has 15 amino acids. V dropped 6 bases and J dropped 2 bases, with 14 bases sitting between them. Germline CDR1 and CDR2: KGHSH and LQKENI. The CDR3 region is CASSDSPGGNQPQHF. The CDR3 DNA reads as TGTGCCAGCTCTGATAGTCCAGGGGGCAATCAGCCCCAGCATTTT.

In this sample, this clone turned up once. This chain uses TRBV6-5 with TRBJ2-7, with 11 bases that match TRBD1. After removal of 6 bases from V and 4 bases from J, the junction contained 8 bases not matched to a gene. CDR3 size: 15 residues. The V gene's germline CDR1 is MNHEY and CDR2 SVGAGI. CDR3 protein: CASSLGGQGEYEQYF. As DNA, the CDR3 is TGTGCCAGCAGCTTAGGGGGACAGGGGGAATACGAGCAGTACTTC.

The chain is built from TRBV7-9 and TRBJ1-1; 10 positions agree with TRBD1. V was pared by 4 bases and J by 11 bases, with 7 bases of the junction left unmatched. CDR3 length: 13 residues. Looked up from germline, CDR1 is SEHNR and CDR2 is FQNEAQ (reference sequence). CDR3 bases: TGTGCCAGCAGCTCCGGGGACAGGGGATTCGCTTTCTTT. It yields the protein CASSSGDRGFAFF.

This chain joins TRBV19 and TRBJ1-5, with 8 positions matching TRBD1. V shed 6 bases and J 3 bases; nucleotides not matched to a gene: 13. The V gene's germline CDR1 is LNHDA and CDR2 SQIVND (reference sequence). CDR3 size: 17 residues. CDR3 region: CASSTLGDRSFNQPQHF. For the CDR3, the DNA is TGTGCCAGTAGCACCTTAGGGGACAGGTCTTTCAATCAGCCCCAGCATTTT.

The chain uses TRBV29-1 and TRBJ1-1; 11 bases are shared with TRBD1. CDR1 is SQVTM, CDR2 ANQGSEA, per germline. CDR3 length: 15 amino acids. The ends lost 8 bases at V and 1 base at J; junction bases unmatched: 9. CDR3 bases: TGCAGCCCGAGTGGGACAGGGGGTAAGAACACTGAAGCTTTCTTT. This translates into CSPSGTGGKNTEAFF.

The CDR3: CATSDSRTEGKLFF. The CDR3 DNA sequence: TGTGCCACCAGTGACTCGCGGACGGAGGGAAAACTGTTTTTT. The chain employs TRBV24-1 and TRBJ1-4; D gene ambiguous. Germline values: CDR1 KGHDR, CDR2 SFDVKD. The CDR3 totals 14 residues. Trimming cost V 4 bases and J 10 bases, with 15 bases left between them.